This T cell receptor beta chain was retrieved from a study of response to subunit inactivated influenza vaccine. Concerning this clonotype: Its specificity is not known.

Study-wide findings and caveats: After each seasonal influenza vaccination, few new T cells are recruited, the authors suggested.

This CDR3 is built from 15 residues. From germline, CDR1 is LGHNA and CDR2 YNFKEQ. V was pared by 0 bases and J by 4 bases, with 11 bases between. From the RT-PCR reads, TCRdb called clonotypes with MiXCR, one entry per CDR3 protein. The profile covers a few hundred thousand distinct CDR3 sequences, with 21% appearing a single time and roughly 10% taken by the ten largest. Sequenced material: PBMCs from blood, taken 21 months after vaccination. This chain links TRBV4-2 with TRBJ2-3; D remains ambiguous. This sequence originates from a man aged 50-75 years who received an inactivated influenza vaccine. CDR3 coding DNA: TGTGCCAGCAGCCAAGATAGGGTAGCCTCAGATACGCAGTATTTT. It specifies CASSQDRVASDTQYF.